The rows below give T cell receptor beta chains drawn from one sample of a study of T cell changes during pregnancy in multiple sclerosis. Assay used: immunoSEQ multiplex PCR; TCRdb lists only in-frame clones, some missing. Of tens of thousands of clones detected, 93% appear once; the ten largest clones hold about 4%. This specimen consisted of CD8+ T cells from peripheral blood mononuclear cells, obtained in the second trimester of pregnancy. The source of these receptors is a female donor with multiple sclerosis, enrolled in a pregnancy study. Each CDR3 is given with its conserved first and last residue. The D gene is left open where the match is weak. Only some rows state a clone size, as once, few, many or a class for expanded clones.

cdr3_length: 13
j_call: TRBJ2-1
d_call: -
v_call: TRBV6-1
clone_size: -
cdr3_aa: CASSVQGYNEQFF
cdr3_nt: TGTGCCAGCAGTGTTCAGGGATACAATGAGCAGTTCTTC

cdr3_length: 13
j_call: TRBJ1-2
d_call: -
v_call: TRBV9
clone_size: -
cdr3_aa: CASSVGQNYGYTF
cdr3_nt: TGTGCCAGCAGCGTAGGACAGAACTATGGCTACACCTTC

cdr3_length: 15
j_call: TRBJ2-1
d_call: TRBD2
v_call: TRBV6-5
clone_size: -
cdr3_aa: CASSPGLAAYNEQFF
cdr3_nt: TGTGCCAGCAGTCCGGGACTAGCGGCATACAATGAGCAGTTCTTC

cdr3_length: 15
j_call: TRBJ2-3
d_call: TRBD2
v_call: TRBV6-4
clone_size: -
cdr3_aa: CASSWTSGGADTQYF
cdr3_nt: TGTGCCAGCAGTTGGACTAGCGGGGGGGCAGATACGCAGTATTTT

cdr3_length: 12
j_call: TRBJ1-4
d_call: -
v_call: TRBV4-1
clone_size: -
cdr3_aa: CASSLEGWGLFF
cdr3_nt: TGCGCCAGCAGCCTCGAGGGCTGGGGACTGTTTTTT

cdr3_length: 16
j_call: TRBJ2-2
d_call: TRBD1
v_call: TRBV7-3
clone_size: -
cdr3_aa: CASSLSIDRGTGELFF
cdr3_nt: TGTGCCAGCAGCTTAAGTATAGACAGGGGCACCGGGGAGCTGTTTTTT

cdr3_length: 14
j_call: TRBJ2-7
d_call: -
v_call: TRBV5-1
clone_size: -
cdr3_aa: CASSYTRDINEQYF
cdr3_nt: TGCGCCAGCAGCTATACCCGGGACATAAACGAGCAGTACTTC

cdr3_length: 15
j_call: TRBJ1-5
d_call: TRBD1
v_call: TRBV6-5
clone_size: once
cdr3_aa: CASSLTGESNQPQHF
cdr3_nt: TGTGCCAGCAGCTTGACAGGGGAGAGCAATCAGCCCCAGCATTTT

cdr3_length: 14
j_call: TRBJ1-1
d_call: -
v_call: TRBV27
clone_size: -
cdr3_aa: CASSQQGVNTEAFF
cdr3_nt: TGTGCCAGCAGTCAACAGGGTGTGAACACTGAAGCTTTCTTT

cdr3_length: 14
j_call: TRBJ1-2
d_call: TRBD1
v_call: TRBV7-9
clone_size: -
cdr3_aa: CASSSGQGHYGYTF
cdr3_nt: TGTGCCAGCAGCTCCGGACAGGGGCACTATGGCTACACCTTC

cdr3_length: 16
j_call: TRBJ2-7
d_call: TRBD2
v_call: TRBV7-9
clone_size: -
cdr3_aa: CASSLGLRLAGDEQYF
cdr3_nt: TGTGCCAGCAGCTTAGGGCTCAGACTAGCGGGAGACGAGCAGTACTTC

cdr3_length: 14
j_call: TRBJ2-3
d_call: TRBD2
v_call: TRBV6-5
clone_size: -
cdr3_aa: CASSLSGRVNTQYF
cdr3_nt: TGTGCCAGCAGCCTCAGCGGGAGGGTTAATACGCAGTATTTT

cdr3_length: 14
j_call: TRBJ2-7
d_call: TRBD2
v_call: TRBV5-6
clone_size: once
cdr3_aa: CASSLAGGSYEQYF
cdr3_nt: TGTGCCAGCAGCTTGGCGGGGGGCTCCTACGAGCAGTACTTC

cdr3_length: 15
j_call: TRBJ1-2
d_call: TRBD1
v_call: TRBV4-1
clone_size: -
cdr3_aa: CASSQGQGEIYGYTF
cdr3_nt: TGCGCCAGCAGCCAGGGACAGGGGGAGATCTATGGCTACACCTTC

cdr3_length: 13
j_call: TRBJ2-7
d_call: -
v_call: TRBV29-1
clone_size: -
cdr3_aa: CSVGTPGVLEQYF
cdr3_nt: TGCAGCGTTGGTACTCCAGGGGTTCTCGAGCAGTACTTC

cdr3_length: 16
j_call: TRBJ2-1
d_call: -
v_call: TRBV6-6
clone_size: -
cdr3_aa: CASRQSGQSNYNEQFF
cdr3_nt: TGTGCCAGCAGACAGTCTGGACAGTCCAACTACAATGAGCAGTTCTTC

cdr3_length: 15
j_call: TRBJ2-2
d_call: TRBD1
v_call: TRBV9
clone_size: -
cdr3_aa: CASSDRQGSTGELFF
cdr3_nt: TGTGCCAGCAGCGATAGACAGGGTTCCACCGGGGAGCTGTTTTTT

cdr3_length: 13
j_call: TRBJ2-7
d_call: -
v_call: TRBV6-5
clone_size: -
cdr3_aa: CASKSGSSYEQYF
cdr3_nt: TGTGCCAGCAAGTCCGGGTCCTCCTACGAGCAGTACTTC

cdr3_length: 15
j_call: TRBJ2-2
d_call: -
v_call: TRBV7-6
clone_size: -
cdr3_aa: CASSLNAGNTGELFF
cdr3_nt: TGTGCCAGCAGCTTGAACGCAGGGAACACCGGGGAGCTGTTTTTT

cdr3_length: 19
j_call: TRBJ1-1
d_call: TRBD1
v_call: TRBV28
clone_size: -
cdr3_aa: CASRVISGTGGTKETEAFF
cdr3_nt: TGTGCCAGCAGGGTAATTTCCGGGACAGGGGGGACCAAGGAGACTGAAGCTTTCTTT

cdr3_length: 16
j_call: TRBJ2-1
d_call: -
v_call: TRBV27
clone_size: -
cdr3_aa: CASSRLSGFRDNEQFF
cdr3_nt: TGTGCCAGCAGTCGCCTCTCCGGTTTTCGGGACAATGAGCAGTTCTTC

cdr3_length: 17
j_call: TRBJ2-1
d_call: TRBD1
v_call: TRBV9
clone_size: -
cdr3_aa: CASSVGGLGRGNNEQFF
cdr3_nt: TGTGCCAGCAGCGTAGGGGGATTGGGCAGGGGGAACAATGAGCAGTTCTTC

cdr3_length: 17
j_call: TRBJ2-7
d_call: -
v_call: TRBV9
clone_size: -
cdr3_aa: CASSVEMVTGKSHEQYF
cdr3_nt: TGTGCCAGCAGCGTAGAAATGGTGACGGGAAAGTCCCACGAGCAGTACTTC

cdr3_length: 16
j_call: TRBJ2-2
d_call: TRBD2
v_call: TRBV4-2
clone_size: -
cdr3_aa: CASSLGLAGGLGELFF
cdr3_nt: TGTGCCAGCAGCCTCGGACTAGCGGGGGGGCTCGGGGAGCTGTTTTTT

cdr3_length: 16
j_call: TRBJ2-2
d_call: TRBD1
v_call: TRBV7-9
clone_size: -
cdr3_aa: CASSLVRTGPTGELFF
cdr3_nt: TGTGCCAGCAGCTTAGTAAGGACAGGGCCCACCGGGGAGCTGTTTTTT

cdr3_length: 14
j_call: TRBJ2-1
d_call: TRBD2
v_call: TRBV4-1
clone_size: -
cdr3_aa: CASSQLAGVYEQFF
cdr3_nt: TGCGCCAGCAGCCAACTAGCGGGGGTCTATGAGCAGTTCTTC

cdr3_length: 13
j_call: TRBJ2-5
d_call: -
v_call: TRBV7-2
clone_size: -
cdr3_aa: CASSPTWGEAQYF
cdr3_nt: TGTGCCAGCAGCCCCACTTGGGGAGAAGCCCAGTACTTC

cdr3_length: 14
j_call: TRBJ2-7
d_call: -
v_call: TRBV11-2
clone_size: -
cdr3_aa: CASSLGPVSYEQYF
cdr3_nt: TGTGCCAGCAGCTTAGGGCCCGTCTCCTACGAGCAGTACTTC

cdr3_length: 14
j_call: TRBJ1-2
d_call: -
v_call: TRBV7-8
clone_size: -
cdr3_aa: CASSSIDSPYGYTF
cdr3_nt: TGTGCCAGCAGTTCCATCGACAGCCCATATGGCTACACCTTC

cdr3_length: 14
j_call: TRBJ2-1
d_call: TRBD2
v_call: TRBV2
clone_size: -
cdr3_aa: CASRSASGDNEQFF
cdr3_nt: TGTGCCAGCAGATCGGCTAGCGGAGACAATGAGCAGTTCTTC

cdr3_length: 15
j_call: TRBJ2-3
d_call: TRBD1
v_call: TRBV2
clone_size: few
cdr3_aa: CASPAGDSYTDTQYF
cdr3_nt: TGTGCCAGTCCGGCCGGGGACAGTTATACAGATACGCAGTATTTT

cdr3_length: 15
j_call: TRBJ1-2
d_call: -
v_call: TRBV4-2
clone_size: -
cdr3_aa: CASSQDYHGVDGYTF
cdr3_nt: TGTGCCAGCAGCCAAGATTATCACGGAGTGGATGGCTACACCTTC

cdr3_length: 12
j_call: TRBJ2-7
d_call: -
v_call: TRBV29-1
clone_size: -
cdr3_aa: CSVEGGRREQYF
cdr3_nt: TGCAGCGTGGAGGGAGGAAGGCGCGAGCAGTACTTC

cdr3_length: 14
j_call: TRBJ2-1
d_call: -
v_call: TRBV25-1
clone_size: -
cdr3_aa: CASSEMDSYNEQFF
cdr3_nt: TGTGCCAGCAGTGAAATGGACAGTTACAATGAGCAGTTCTTC

cdr3_length: 14
j_call: TRBJ2-1
d_call: -
v_call: TRBV28
clone_size: once
cdr3_aa: CASSYPQGYNEQFF
cdr3_nt: TGTGCCAGCAGTTACCCACAGGGTTACAATGAGCAGTTCTTC

cdr3_length: 13
j_call: TRBJ2-1
d_call: -
v_call: TRBV11-2
clone_size: -
cdr3_aa: CASSSRSYNEQFF
cdr3_nt: TGTGCCAGCAGCTCCCGCTCCTACAATGAGCAGTTCTTC

cdr3_length: 17
j_call: TRBJ1-6
d_call: -
v_call: TRBV4-2
clone_size: -
cdr3_aa: CASSQDIRSSYNSPLHF
cdr3_nt: TGTGCCAGCAGCCAAGATATAAGGAGCTCCTATAATTCACCCCTCCACTTT

cdr3_length: 13
j_call: TRBJ2-2
d_call: TRBD2
v_call: TRBV30
clone_size: -
cdr3_aa: CAWGGRATGELFF
cdr3_nt: TGTGCCTGGGGCGGGAGGGCCACCGGGGAGCTGTTTTTT

cdr3_length: 18
j_call: TRBJ2-1
d_call: TRBD2
v_call: TRBV5-4
clone_size: -
cdr3_aa: CASSQPTSGLALYNEQFF
cdr3_nt: TGTGCCAGCAGCCAGCCCACAAGCGGACTAGCGTTATACAATGAGCAGTTCTTC

cdr3_length: 16
j_call: TRBJ2-1
d_call: -
v_call: TRBV12-5
clone_size: -
cdr3_aa: CASGYDGDRPNNEQFF
cdr3_nt: TGTGCTAGTGGCTATGACGGGGATAGACCCAACAATGAGCAGTTCTTC